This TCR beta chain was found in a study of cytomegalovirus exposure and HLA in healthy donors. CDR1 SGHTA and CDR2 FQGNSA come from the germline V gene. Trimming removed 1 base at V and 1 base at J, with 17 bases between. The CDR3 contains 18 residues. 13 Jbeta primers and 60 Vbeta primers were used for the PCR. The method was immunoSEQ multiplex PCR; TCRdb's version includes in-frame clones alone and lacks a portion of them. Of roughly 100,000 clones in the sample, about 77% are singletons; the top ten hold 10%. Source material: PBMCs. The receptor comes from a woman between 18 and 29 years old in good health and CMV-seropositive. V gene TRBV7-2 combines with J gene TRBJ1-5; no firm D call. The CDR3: CASSLVSGYSLSNQPQHF. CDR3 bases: TGTGCCAGCAGCTTAGTTTCGGGGTACTCATTAAGCAATCAGCCCCAGCATTTT.